Shown below are 9 T cell receptor beta chains from a single sample sequenced in a study of T-cell memory formation after mild COVID-19. One entry per CDR3 protein results from TCRdb running MiXCR on the 5' RACE reads. This sample carries 150,000 to 200,000 distinct CDR3 sequences, around a tenth of them seen once, and the ten largest clones take 3.5% to 4%. What was sequenced was PBMCs or a T cell subset sorted from them (not recorded which). Source of these receptors: a man younger than 30 who had mild COVID-19 (a few samples of this study predate the infection). Cell type and time point are not known.

V usage is TRBV3-1 and J usage is TRBJ2-1; D is perhaps TRBD1 (6 bases). This CDR3 is 16 amino acids long. Germline V gene data show CDR1 as LGHDT and CDR2 as YNNKEL (reference sequence). V was shortened by 5 bases and J by 0 bases, with 14 bases between the two germline ends. CDR3 DNA sequence: TGTGCCAGCAGCACACGAAGGGGGAGCTCCTACAATGAGCAGTTCTTC. Translating it yields CASSTRRGSSYNEQFF.

The rearrangement joins TRBV6-5 to TRBJ2-3, with 10 bases matching TRBD2. The germline V gene has CDR1 MNHEY and CDR2 SVGAGI. The CDR3 covers 15 residues. The junction had 10 bases not matched to a gene; V was cut back by 6 bases and J by 7 bases. This CDR3 reads CASRGTSGGANTQYF. The CDR3 nucleotides read TGTGCCAGCAGGGGGACAAGCGGGGGGGCAAATACGCAGTATTTT.

This sequence joins TRBV4-3 and TRBJ2-3; TRBD2 aligns across 10 bases. Looked up from germline, CDR1 is LGHNA and CDR2 is YSLEER. CDR3 length: 18 residues. V was clipped by 1 base and J by 3 bases; unmatched bases: 10. CDR3 coding DNA: TGCGCCAGCAGCCAAGTGGGTAGCGGGGGGCGGGGAACAGATACGCAGTATTTT. Translated: CASSQVGSGGRGTDTQYF.

This clonotype appeared once. This CDR3 is CARPGGDVNGYTF. The CDR3 DNA sequence: TGTGCCAGGCCGGGGGGCGACGTTAACGGCTACACCTTC. V is TRBV5-6 and J is TRBJ1-2; TRBD1 might be the D (6 bases). CDR3 length equals 13 residues. Trimming took 8 bases from V and 8 from J, leaving 19 bases between them. Germline V CDR1 and CDR2: SGHDT, YYEEEE.

CDR3: CASSPGLAGGINEQFF. CDR3 in DNA: TGTGCCAGCAGCCCTGGACTAGCGGGGGGTATCAATGAGCAGTTCTTC. V is TRBV3-1 and J is TRBJ2-1, with 14 bases lining up with TRBD2. V dropped 4 bases and J dropped 6; count of bases not matched to a gene: 5. The CDR3 consists of 16 residues. Germline loops: CDR1 LGHDT, CDR2 YNNKEL (reference sequence).

The chain is built from TRBV6-6 and TRBJ2-3; a possible D gene is TRBD2 (6 bases). Germline V gene data show CDR1 as MNHNY and CDR2 as SVGAGI (reference sequence). Deletions cut 2 bases from V and 3 bases from J, with 12 bases between. The CDR3 extends over 15 amino acids. DNA of the CDR3: TGTGCCAGCAGTTACATTTTTGGGGGGACAGATACGCAGTATTTT. It yields the protein CASSYIFGGTDTQYF.

This clonotype has only a few counts. The CDR3 loop is CASSLVVRDRGEHTQYF. CDR3 nucleotides: TGCGCCAGCAGCTTGGTTGTTAGGGACAGGGGTGAACATACGCAGTATTTT. The rearrangement uses TRBV5-1 and TRBJ2-3; TRBD1 agrees at 10 bases. The CDR3 loop spans 17 amino acids. J gave up 7 bases and V 0 bases, and 11 bases lay outside the gene matches. The V gene's germline CDR1 is SGHRS and CDR2 YFSETQ.

This clonotype was seen only a few times. V is TRBV6-6 and J is TRBJ2-7; 8 nucleotides align to TRBD1. V lost 6 bases and J lost 2; bases outside the gene matches: 6. The CDR3 sequence is 14 residues long. The germline V gene encodes CDR1 MNHNY and CDR2 SVGAGI (reference sequence). The CDR3, as DNA: TGTGCCAGCAGCTCCGGACAGGGAACCTACGAGCAGTACTTC. Translated, it gives CASSSGQGTYEQYF.

This clonotype was seen a few times. Possible read error: a much larger clone is one base away. V and J are TRBV20-1 and TRBJ2-3; no clear D gene. CDR1 is DFQATT and CDR2 is SNEGSKA in the germline V gene (reference sequence). The V and J ends lost 1 base and 2 bases respectively, with 4 bases between them. This CDR3 contains 12 residues. CDR3 nucleotides: TGCAGTGCTAGAGCCCCCACAGATACGCAGTATTTT. This encodes CSARAPTDTQYF.